This is a list of T cell receptor beta chains from one sample in a study of low-dose radiotherapy and immunotherapy resistance in tumors. One entry per CDR3 protein, called by TCRdb with MiXCR from the reads. In the table there are 64,000 or so distinct CDR3 sequences, 26% of which are singletons. The specimen was PBMCs, collected before treatment. The origin of the receptors is a male donor with rectosigmoid adenocarcinoma. The CDR3 runs from the conserved cysteine through the conserved F or W. The D gene is left open where the match is weak. A clone size is listed for some rows: how often the clone was seen (once, few, many), or a class if it is expanded.

D: TRBD1
size: once
V: TRBV4-1
J: TRBJ2-2
DNA: TGCGCCAGCACTAAAAGGACAGGGATCGACGGGGAGCTGTTTTTT
CDR3: CASTKRTGIDGELFF

D: .
size: once
V: TRBV5-1
J: TRBJ1-5
DNA: TGCGCCAGCAGCTTGGAGGGGTCGGTTCAGCCCCAGCATTTT
CDR3: CASSLEGSVQPQHF

D: .
size: many
V: TRBV7-2
J: TRBJ2-7
DNA: TGTGCCAGCAGCTTGGCCGTCGAGCAGTACTTC
CDR3: CASSLAVEQYF

D: TRBD1
size: many
V: TRBV20-1
J: TRBJ2-7
DNA: TGCAGTGTCCCGGGACAGGGCCTCTACGAGCAGTACTTC
CDR3: CSVPGQGLYEQYF

D: .
size: many
V: TRBV27
J: TRBJ1-5
DNA: TGTGCCACCATGACCCAGGGTAGCAATCAGCCCCAGCATTTT
CDR3: CATMTQGSNQPQHF

D: .
size: .
V: TRBV18
J: TRBJ2-1
DNA: TGTGCCAGCTCACCCCTCGAGGGTCTCGATGAGCAGTTCTTC
CDR3: CASSPLEGLDEQFF

D: .
size: many
V: TRBV7-2
J: TRBJ2-7
DNA: TGTGCCAGCAGCTTGAACGGGATCTCAGGCGAGCAGTACTTC
CDR3: CASSLNGISGEQYF

D: .
size: many
V: TRBV7-6
J: TRBJ1-1
DNA: TGTGCCAGCAGCTCTGGGGGGGACCGAGAAGCTTTCTTT
CDR3: CASSSGGDREAFF

D: .
size: many
V: TRBV28
J: TRBJ1-3
DNA: TGTGCCAGCAGTTTACGGGGGAGAAACACCATATATTTT
CDR3: CASSLRGRNTIYF

D: .
size: many
V: TRBV11-2
J: TRBJ2-7
DNA: TGTGCCAGCAGCTTAAATACAGGGCCCTACGAGCAGTACTTC
CDR3: CASSLNTGPYEQYF

D: .
size: .
V: TRBV4-1
J: TRBJ1-5
DNA: TGCGCCAGCAGCCTAGGCGGGGGTTCACAGCCCCAGCATTTT
CDR3: CASSLGGGSQPQHF

D: .
size: many
V: TRBV19
J: TRBJ2-2
DNA: TGTGCCAGTAGTACAGGGGTCACAAACACCGGGGAGCTGTTTTTT
CDR3: CASSTGVTNTGELFF

D: TRBD1
size: many
V: TRBV20-1
J: TRBJ2-5
DNA: TGCAGTGCTCGGGGGGACAGGGGCACAGAGACCCAGTACTTC
CDR3: CSARGDRGTETQYF

D: TRBD2
size: few
V: TRBV4-2
J: TRBJ2-5
DNA: TGTGCCAGCAGCCAAAGACTAGCTGAAGAGACCCAGTACTTC
CDR3: CASSQRLAEETQYF

D: .
size: many
V: TRBV6-2/TRBV6-3
J: TRBJ1-1
DNA: TGTGCCAGCAGTGAATATAGGGGGACTGAAGCTTTCTTT
CDR3: CASSEYRGTEAFF

D: TRBD1
size: many
V: TRBV19
J: TRBJ1-5
DNA: TGTGCCAGTAGTCTCTGGACAGGGGGCACAAATCAGCCCCAGCATTTT
CDR3: CASSLWTGGTNQPQHF

D: TRBD2
size: many
V: TRBV20-1
J: TRBJ2-7
DNA: TGCAGTGCTGACTCACCGAGCGGGAGCCACGAGCAGTACTTC
CDR3: CSADSPSGSHEQYF

D: TRBD1
size: .
V: TRBV4-3
J: TRBJ2-2
DNA: TGCGCCAGCAGCCAAGTAACAGGGGGCACCGGGGAGCTGTTTTTT
CDR3: CASSQVTGGTGELFF

D: TRBD1
size: many
V: TRBV19
J: TRBJ2-6
DNA: TGTGCCAGTAGTATAGCCCCGGGACAGGTTCTATCTGGGGCCAACGTCCTGACTTTC
CDR3: CASSIAPGQVLSGANVLTF

D: .
size: many
V: TRBV20-1
J: TRBJ2-7
DNA: TGCAGTGCTAGTCGCCAGAGAGACCTCCACGAGCAGTACTTC
CDR3: CSASRQRDLHEQYF

D: TRBD1
size: many
V: TRBV20-1
J: TRBJ2-7
DNA: TGCAGTGCCGAAGGGGACAGCTCCTACGAGCAGTACTTC
CDR3: CSAEGDSSYEQYF

D: .
size: many
V: TRBV6-2/TRBV6-3
J: TRBJ2-3
DNA: TGTGCCAGCACTAGCACAGATACGCAGTATTTT
CDR3: CASTSTDTQYF

D: TRBD1
size: many
V: TRBV20-1
J: TRBJ1-4
DNA: TGCAGTGCTAGAGAGCAACAGGGGGTTGAAAAACTGTTTTTT
CDR3: CSAREQQGVEKLFF